The 27 T cell receptor beta chains below come from one sample, sequenced in a study of CD8 T cells in ankylosing spondylitis. Study observations and caveats: What seemed typical of ankylosing spondylitis blood was a TCR beta motif built from roughly eight highly homologous variants.

MiXCR, run by TCRdb on the 5' RACE reads, gives a single entry per CDR3 protein. The table shows about 340,000 distinct CDR3 sequences, with around 7.6% occurring only once. Their antigens are not known. The material sequenced was blood, either unsorted or a sorted T cell fraction (not recorded which). All receptors derive from a male donor with ankylosing spondylitis.

This clonotype was seen a few times. The chain uses TRBV5-6 and TRBJ1-1; D might be TRBD1 (6 bases). This CDR3 has 15 residues. Between the trimmed V and J ends, which lost 5 bases and 0 bases, there was a span of 14 bases. Germline CDR1 SGHDT, CDR2 YYEEEE. The CDR3 DNA is TGTGCCAGCAGGCAACAGGGAGGGGTGAACACTGAAGCTTTCTTT. Translated, it gives CASRQQGGVNTEAFF.

This clonotype was detected ten times or more. The rearrangement uses TRBV9 and TRBJ2-2; D possibly corresponds to TRBD2 (6 bases). This CDR3 spans 15 amino acids. Per the germline V gene, CDR1 is SGDLS and CDR2 is YYNGEE. Trimming took 5 bases from V and 4 from J, leaving 15 bases between them. The CDR3 is CASRGTGRGTGELFF. CDR3 in DNA: TGTGCCAGCAGGGGGACTGGTCGTGGCACCGGGGAGCTGTTTTTT.

The chain couples TRBV9 to TRBJ2-4; perhaps TRBD1 as D (6 bases). V lost 0 bases, J lost 3 bases, and 10 bases lay in between. The germline V gene has CDR1 SGDLS and CDR2 YYNGEE. This CDR3 is built from 15 residues. Written as DNA, the CDR3 is TGTGCCAGCAGCGTAGCAGGGGCGGTCAAAAACATTCAGTACTTC. This gives the protein CASSVAGAVKNIQYF. Filled out from reference TRBV9 and TRBJ2-4, the complete variable domain reads DSGVTQTPKHLITATGQRVTLRCSPRSGDLSVYWYQQSLDQGLQFLIQYYNGEERAKGNILERFSAQQFPDLHSELNLSSLELGDSALYFCASSVAGAVKNIQYFGAGTRLSVL.

The chain recombines TRBV3-1 with TRBJ2-7; D unclear. The CDR3 has 13 amino acids. Trimming took off 1 base at V and 1 base at J, with 5 bases between the two ends. The V gene's germline CDR1 is LGHDT and CDR2 YNNKEL (reference sequence). CDR3 in DNA: TGTGCCAGCAGCCAAGTACGGTCCTACGAGCAGTACTTC. This codes for CASSQVRSYEQYF.

This clonotype was seen a handful of times. The V and J genes are TRBV6-6 and TRBJ2-5; D gene uncertain. V gave up 4 bases and J gave up 5 bases, with 8 bases separating them. This CDR3 has 12 residues. CDR1 and CDR2 (germline): MNHNY, SVGAGI (reference sequence). The CDR3 loop is CASSSQVETQYF. The CDR3 region has the DNA TGTGCCAGCAGTTCCCAGGTGGAGACCCAGTACTTC.

The chain is built from TRBV4-1 and TRBJ2-7; D gene unclear. Germline V gene sequence: CDR1 MGHRA, CDR2 YSYEKL. V lost 1 base, J lost 6 bases, and 7 bases lay in between. This CDR3 is 12 amino acids long. CDR3 region: CASSQGRGEQYF. CDR3 nucleotides: TGCGCCAGCAGCCAAGGTCGCGGCGAGCAGTACTTC.

V usage is TRBV27 and J usage is TRBJ2-1; TRBD2 agrees at 9 bases. Germline V gene sequence: CDR1 MNHEY, CDR2 SMNVEV (reference sequence). CDR3 length equals 13 residues. The junction had 4 bases not matched to a gene; V was cut back by 1 base and J by 12 bases. CDR3 amino acids: CASSLWIAGVQFF. The CDR3 DNA is TGTGCCAGCAGTTTATGGATAGCGGGAGTGCAGTTCTTC.

This clonotype was counted only a few times. The chain joins TRBV3-1 to TRBJ2-7, with D tentatively TRBD1 (5 bases). The V gene lost 2 bases and the J gene lost 3 bases, with 17 bases spanning the gap. The CDR3 contains 16 residues. Germline V gene data show CDR1 as LGHDT and CDR2 as YNNKEL (reference sequence). CDR3 nucleotide sequence: TGTGCCAGCAGCCAAATGGCTATCAGGGCCGACTACGAGCAGTACTTC. This encodes CASSQMAIRADYEQYF.

Here the CDR3 DNA reads TGTGCCAGCAGTTTGCGGGACGTCCAAAACATTCAGTACTTC. This gives the protein CASSLRDVQNIQYF. This sequence joins TRBV12-3 or TRBV12-4 and TRBJ2-4, with D maybe TRBD2 (6 bases). This CDR3 is 14 amino acids long. V lost 3 bases to trimming and J lost 5 bases, with 11 bases between them.

This clonotype has a count of ten or more. V is TRBV20-1 and J is TRBJ1-1; D remains unclear. Germline V gene sequence: CDR1 DFQATT, CDR2 SNEGSKA (reference sequence). V lost 6 bases and J 5 bases, leaving 10 bases between the germline ends. The length of the CDR3 is 11 residues. The CDR3, as DNA: TGCAGTGCGCCAGGAGGTACTGAAGCTTTCTTT. It encodes CSAPGGTEAFF.

This clonotype was detected only a few times. The chain carries TRBV5-1 and TRBJ1-2; a possible D gene is TRBD1 (6 bases). V shed 4 bases and J shed 8 bases, with 21 bases lying between them. Germline V gene sequence: CDR1 SGHRS, CDR2 YFSETQ. The CDR3 sequence is 15 residues long. CDR3 amino acids: CASSRGGEVTRGYTF. The CDR3 bases are TGCGCCAGCAGCCGCGGGGGCGAAGTGACACGAGGCTACACCTTC.

This clonotype was counted only a few times. The rearrangement uses TRBV21-1 and TRBJ2-2. TRBV21-1 is a recognized pseudogene. The CDR3 runs to 17 residues. The CDR3 region has the DNA TGTGCCAGCAGCAAATCGCTTCGTGTCAGTAACACCGGGGAGCTGTTTTTT. Protein sequence: CASSKSLRVSNTGELFF.

This clonotype was seen repeatedly, ten times or more. The rearrangement joins TRBV9 to TRBJ2-3; TRBD1 might be the D (6 bases). V was shortened by 2 bases and J by 1 base, with 8 bases between the two germline ends. CDR3 length: 14 residues. CDR1 and CDR2 from the germline V gene are SGDLS and YYNGEE. The CDR3 region has the DNA TGTGCCAGCAGCGTTTGGACAGGCACAGATACGCAGTATTTT. Its translation: CASSVWTGTDTQYF.

V usage is TRBV3-1 and J usage is TRBJ2-1, with 7 bases matching TRBD1. With V trimmed by 4 bases and J by 4 bases, 16 bases remained unmatched. In germline, CDR1 is LGHDT, CDR2 YNNKEL (reference sequence). The CDR3 consists of 18 residues. Here the CDR3 reads CASSPEAPRTGTYNEQFF. The CDR3 DNA sequence: TGTGCCAGCAGCCCCGAGGCTCCCAGGACAGGAACTTACAATGAGCAGTTCTTC.

The rearrangement links TRBV30 to TRBJ1-5; no definite D call. From germline, CDR1 is GTSNPN and CDR2 SVGIG (reference sequence). This CDR3 contains 14 residues. V was cut by 1 base and J by 3 bases, with 10 bases left in between. The chain's CDR3 is CAWSGSGLNQPQHF. The CDR3 DNA is TGTGCCTGGAGTGGATCCGGCCTCAATCAGCCCCAGCATTTT.

This clonotype has more than one count but fewer than ten. The chain couples TRBV5-1 to TRBJ1-2; D may be TRBD1 (5 bases). CDR3 length equals 15 residues. V lost 1 base to trimming and J lost 6 bases, with 16 bases between them. Germline CDR1 SGHRS, CDR2 YFSETQ. The CDR3: CASSLNSLAGHGYTF. CDR3 DNA: TGCGCCAGCAGCTTGAATTCCCTGGCAGGGCATGGCTACACCTTC.

This sequence joins TRBV15 and TRBJ1-6; D call uncertain. The CDR3 loop spans 15 amino acids. The V end was cut by 3 bases, the J end by 6 bases, with 12 bases between. Germline CDR1 reads LNHNV; CDR2 reads YYDKDF (reference sequence). DNA for the CDR3: TGTGCCACCAGCAGCGAAGCCTCATTTAATTCACCCCTCCACTTT. Its translation: CATSSEASFNSPLHF.

There are a few counts of this clonotype. The V and J genes are TRBV29-1 and TRBJ2-7, with 10 bases that match TRBD2. Germline CDR1 reads SQVTM; CDR2 reads ANQGSEA. The V gene end was trimmed by 5 bases and the J gene end by 4 bases; junction bases not matched to a gene: 8. This CDR3 contains 14 residues. In DNA, the CDR3 is TGCAGCGTTATTCCGGGACTAGCGACATACGAGCAGTACTTC. Translated, it gives CSVIPGLATYEQYF.

This clonotype showed up just a few times. The chain links TRBV7-9 to TRBJ2-1; TRBD2 agrees at 9 bases. Per the germline V gene, CDR1 is SEHNR and CDR2 is FQNEAQ (reference sequence). The CDR3 extends over 16 amino acids. With 5 bases clipped from V and 6 bases from J, the junction kept 11 bases outside the gene matches. The CDR3 is CASSLLGAGGANEQFF. The DNA of the CDR3 is TGTGCCAGCAGCCTGCTTGGAGCGGGAGGTGCCAATGAGCAGTTCTTC.

There are a few counts of this clonotype. The chain recombines TRBV12-3 or TRBV12-4 with TRBJ2-3, with no clear D. Trimming removed 7 bases from V and 3 bases from J, with 5 bases in between. The CDR3 extends over 11 amino acids. The CDR3 is CASTVTDTQYF. The CDR3, as DNA: TGTGCCAGCACCGTTACAGATACGCAGTATTTT.

This clonotype was counted ten times or more. DNA of the CDR3: TGTGCCAGTAGTATAGACGTGCGCGCGGCTTTCTTT. Its protein is CASSIDVRAAFF. The rearrangement joins TRBV19 to TRBJ1-1; no firm D call. The CDR3 has 12 residues. V was cut by 0 bases and J by 11 bases, with 10 bases left in between. From germline, CDR1 is LNHDA and CDR2 SQIVND (reference sequence).

Only a few counts were recorded for this clonotype. The rearrangement uses TRBV2 and TRBJ2-1; 7 bases line up with TRBD2. CDR3 length equals 15 residues. CDR1 is SNHLY and CDR2 is FYNNEI in the germline V gene. V dropped 6 bases and J dropped 5; count of bases not matched to a gene: 10. The CDR3 loop reads CASRESSGLNNEQFF. CDR3 nucleotides: TGTGCCAGCAGAGAAAGTAGCGGGCTGAACAATGAGCAGTTCTTC.

This clonotype was found a few times. The rearrangement uses TRBV27 and TRBJ2-2; tentatively, D is TRBD2 (6 bases). Per germline, CDR1 MNHEY and CDR2 SMNVEV (reference sequence). V was clipped by 6 bases and J by 6 bases, with 17 bases between them. The CDR3 runs 15 residues. The CDR3 is CASSRRTGVPGELFF. The DNA of the CDR3 is TGTGCCAGCAGCCGCCGGACGGGGGTTCCCGGGGAGCTGTTTTTT.

This clonotype was recorded a few times. V and J are TRBV3-1 and TRBJ2-2, with D perhaps TRBD1 (6 bases). The CDR3 is 15 amino acids. The V end was cut by 4 bases, the J end by 5 bases, with 14 bases between. Looked up from germline, CDR1 is LGHDT and CDR2 is YNNKEL (reference sequence). The CDR3 protein is CASSLGIQGTGELFF. CDR3 sequence (DNA): TGTGCCAGCAGCCTGGGAATACAGGGAACCGGGGAGCTGTTTTTT.

This clonotype has at least ten counts. The V gene is TRBV24-1, the J gene TRBJ2-2, with 13 bases fitting TRBD2. The CDR3 has 16 amino acids. In germline, CDR1 is KGHDR, CDR2 SFDVKD. J was trimmed by 6 bases and V by 3 bases; bases with no gene match: 3. Written as DNA, the CDR3 is TGTGCCACCAGTGATCGGACTAGCGGGAGCCCCGGGGAGCTGTTTTTT. Its protein is CATSDRTSGSPGELFF.

The chain is built from TRBV24-1 and TRBJ2-5; D may be TRBD2 (6 bases). In germline, CDR1 is KGHDR, CDR2 SFDVKD. Trimming stripped 0 bases from V and 5 bases from J, with 12 bases between. The CDR3 totals 15 residues. This chain's CDR3 is CATSDLQRLVETQYF. CDR3 sequence (DNA): TGTGCCACCAGTGATTTGCAGCGACTAGTTGAGACCCAGTACTTC.

This chain connects TRBV25-1 to TRBJ1-2, with a weak D call TRBD1 (6 bases). In germline, CDR1 is MGHDK, CDR2 SYGVNS. CDR3 length equals 13 residues. Trimming stripped 3 bases from V and 5 bases from J, with 10 bases between. CDR3 bases: TGTGCCAGCAGTGAGGGGGGCAAGTATGGCTACACCTTC. It encodes CASSEGGKYGYTF.